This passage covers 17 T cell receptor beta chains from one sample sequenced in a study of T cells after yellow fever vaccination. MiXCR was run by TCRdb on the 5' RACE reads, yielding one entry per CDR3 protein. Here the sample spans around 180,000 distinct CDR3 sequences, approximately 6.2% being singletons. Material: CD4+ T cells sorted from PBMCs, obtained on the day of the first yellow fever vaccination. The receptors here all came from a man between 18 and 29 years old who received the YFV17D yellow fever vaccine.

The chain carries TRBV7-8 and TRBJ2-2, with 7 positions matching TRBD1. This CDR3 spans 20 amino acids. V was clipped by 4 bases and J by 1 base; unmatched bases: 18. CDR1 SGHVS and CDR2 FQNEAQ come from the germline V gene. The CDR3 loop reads CASSSSRTPGQKRNTGELFF. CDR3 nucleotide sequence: TGTGCCAGCAGCTCTTCACGGACCCCGGGACAGAAAAGGAACACCGGGGAGCTGTTTTTT. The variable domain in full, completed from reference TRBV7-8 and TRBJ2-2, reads GAGVSQSPRYKVAKRGQDVALRCDPISGHVSLFWYQQALGQGPEFLTYFQNEAQLDKSGLPSDRFFAERPEGSVSTLKIQRTQQEDSAVYLCASSSSRTPGQKRNTGELFFGEGSRLTVL.

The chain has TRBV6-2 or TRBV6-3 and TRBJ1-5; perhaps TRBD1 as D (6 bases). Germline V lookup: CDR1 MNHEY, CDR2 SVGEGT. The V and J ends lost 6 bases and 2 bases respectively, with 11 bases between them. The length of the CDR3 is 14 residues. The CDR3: CASSRTARNQPQHF. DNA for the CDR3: TGTGCCAGCAGCCGGACAGCTCGCAATCAGCCCCAGCATTTT.

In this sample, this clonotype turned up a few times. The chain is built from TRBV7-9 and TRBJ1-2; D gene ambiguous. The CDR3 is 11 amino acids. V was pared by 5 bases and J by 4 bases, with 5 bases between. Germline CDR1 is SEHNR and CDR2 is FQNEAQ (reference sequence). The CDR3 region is CASSQSYGYTF. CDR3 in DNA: TGTGCCAGCAGCCAAAGCTATGGCTACACCTTC.

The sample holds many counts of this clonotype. DNA for the CDR3: TGTGCCAGTAGTATAGATGGGGCAGGAGGCAATCAGCCCCAGCATTTT. Translation gives CASSIDGAGGNQPQHF. The chain employs TRBV19 and TRBJ1-5, with D perhaps TRBD1 (5 bases). Trimming removed 0 bases at V and 2 bases at J, with 11 bases between. Germline assignment: CDR1 LNHDA and CDR2 SQIVND (reference sequence). There are 16 residues in the CDR3. The full variable domain, its missing parts supplied by reference TRBV19 and TRBJ1-5, is DGGITQSPKYLFRKEGQNVTLSCEQNLNHDAMYWYRQDPGQGLRLIYYSQIVNDFQKGDIAEGYSVSREKKESFPLTVTSAQKNPTAFYLCASSIDGAGGNQPQHFGDGTRLSIL.

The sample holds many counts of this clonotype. The CDR3 nucleotides read TGTGCCAGCTCACCCCTAGGACTAGCGGGGGCCAACGAGCAGTACTTC. As protein: CASSPLGLAGANEQYF. V gene TRBV18 combines with J gene TRBJ2-7, with 13 nucleotides matching TRBD2. V lost 3 bases, J lost 5 bases, and 7 bases stayed unmatched. The CDR3 has 16 residues. CDR1 and CDR2 from the germline V gene are KGHSH and LQKENI.

This CDR3 reads CSVVSGGWSEAFF. The CDR3 DNA sequence: TGCAGCGTTGTGTCGGGTGGATGGTCTGAAGCTTTCTTT. V gene TRBV29-1 combines with J gene TRBJ1-1; no clear D. The CDR3 is made up of 13 amino acids. Per the germline V gene, CDR1 is SQVTM and CDR2 is ANQGSEA. Between the trimmed V and J ends, which lost 4 bases and 6 bases, there was a span of 15 bases.

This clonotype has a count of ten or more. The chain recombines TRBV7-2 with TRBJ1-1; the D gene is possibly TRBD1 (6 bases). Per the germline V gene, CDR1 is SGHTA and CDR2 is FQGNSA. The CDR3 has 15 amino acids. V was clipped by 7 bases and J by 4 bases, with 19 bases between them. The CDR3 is CASTLGQGIGTEAFF. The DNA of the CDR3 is TGTGCCAGCACCCTAGGGCAGGGGATAGGCACTGAAGCTTTCTTT.

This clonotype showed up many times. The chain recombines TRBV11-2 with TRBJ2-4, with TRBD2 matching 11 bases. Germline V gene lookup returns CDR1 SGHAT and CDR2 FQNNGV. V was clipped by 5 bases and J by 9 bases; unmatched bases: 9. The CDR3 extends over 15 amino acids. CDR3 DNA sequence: TGTGCCAGCAGCGAAAATAGCGGGGGGGTCGGCATTCAGTACTTC. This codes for CASSENSGGVGIQYF.

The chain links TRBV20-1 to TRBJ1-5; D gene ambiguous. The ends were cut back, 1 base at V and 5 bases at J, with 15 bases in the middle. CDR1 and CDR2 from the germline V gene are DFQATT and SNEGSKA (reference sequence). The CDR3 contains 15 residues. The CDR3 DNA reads TGCAGTGCTAGAGGGGGAGGGTATGGGGATCAGCCCCAGCATTTT. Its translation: CSARGGGYGDQPQHF.

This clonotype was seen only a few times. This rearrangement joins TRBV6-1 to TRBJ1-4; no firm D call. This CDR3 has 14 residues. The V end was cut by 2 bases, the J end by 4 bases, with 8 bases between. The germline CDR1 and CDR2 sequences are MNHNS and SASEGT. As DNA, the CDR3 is TGTGCCAGCAGTGAATCTGGAAATAATGAAAAACTGTTTTTT. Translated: CASSESGNNEKLFF.

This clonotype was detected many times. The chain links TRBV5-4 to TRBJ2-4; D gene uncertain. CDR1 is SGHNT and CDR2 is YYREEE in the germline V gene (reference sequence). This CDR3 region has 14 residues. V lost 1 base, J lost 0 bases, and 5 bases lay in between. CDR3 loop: CASSLNRAKNIQYF. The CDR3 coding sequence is TGTGCCAGCAGCTTGAACAGAGCCAAAAACATTCAGTACTTC.

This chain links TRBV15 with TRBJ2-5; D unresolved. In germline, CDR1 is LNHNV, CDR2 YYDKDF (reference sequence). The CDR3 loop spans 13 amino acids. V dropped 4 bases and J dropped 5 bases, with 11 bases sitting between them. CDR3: CATSTPPRETQYF. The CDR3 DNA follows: TGTGCCACCAGCACGCCGCCGAGGGAGACCCAGTACTTC. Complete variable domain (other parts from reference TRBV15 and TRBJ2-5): DAMVIQNPRYQVTQFGKPVTLSCSQTLNHNVMYWYQQKSSQAPKLLFHYYDKDFNNEADTPDNFQSRRPNTSFCFLDIRSPGLGDTAMYLCATSTPPRETQYFGPGTRLLVL.

The CDR3 DNA reads TGTGCCAGCAGTTTGGGCGGAGGCTATGACGAGCAGTACTTC. This encodes CASSLGGGYDEQYF. The chain links TRBV7-2 to TRBJ2-7; TRBD2 might be the D (5 bases). The V end lost 6 bases, the J end lost 5 bases, and 17 bases lay between the germline ends. This CDR3 comprises 14 residues. Germline lookup yields CDR1 SGHTA and CDR2 FQGNSA.

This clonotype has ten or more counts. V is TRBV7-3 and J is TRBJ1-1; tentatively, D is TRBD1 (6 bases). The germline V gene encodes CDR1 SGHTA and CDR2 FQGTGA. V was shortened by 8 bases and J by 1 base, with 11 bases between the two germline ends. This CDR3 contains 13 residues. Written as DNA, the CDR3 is TGTGCCAGCGGGGACACAGCGAACACTGAAGCTTTCTTT. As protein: CASGDTANTEAFF.

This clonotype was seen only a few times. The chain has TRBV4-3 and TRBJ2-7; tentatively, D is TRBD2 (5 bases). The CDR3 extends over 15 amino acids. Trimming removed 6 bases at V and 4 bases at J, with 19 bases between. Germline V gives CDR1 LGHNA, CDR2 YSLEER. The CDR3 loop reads CASRKTRDSFYEQYF. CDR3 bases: TGCGCCAGCAGAAAGACTCGGGATTCTTTTTACGAGCAGTACTTC.

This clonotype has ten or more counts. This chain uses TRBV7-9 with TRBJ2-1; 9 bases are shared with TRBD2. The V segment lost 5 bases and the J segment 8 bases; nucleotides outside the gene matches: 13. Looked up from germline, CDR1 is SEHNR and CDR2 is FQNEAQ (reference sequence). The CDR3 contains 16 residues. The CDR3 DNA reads TGTGCCAGCAGCCCACTCCGGGCGGGGGGGCCGGATGAGCAGTTCTTC. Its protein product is CASSPLRAGGPDEQFF.

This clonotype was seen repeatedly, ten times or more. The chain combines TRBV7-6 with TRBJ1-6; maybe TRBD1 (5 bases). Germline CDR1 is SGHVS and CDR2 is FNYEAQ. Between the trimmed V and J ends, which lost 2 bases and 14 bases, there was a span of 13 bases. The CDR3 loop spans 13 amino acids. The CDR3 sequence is CASSLSGADTLHF. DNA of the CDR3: TGTGCCAGCAGCTTAAGCGGGGCCGACACCCTCCACTTT.